The 5 T cell receptor beta chains presented below share a single source sample, sequenced in a study of CD4 T cells in relation to SARS-CoV-2 and coronaviruses. The antigens these receptors bind are not known. Before the COVID-19 pandemic, during about 2010-2018, CD4+ T cells were taken from unexposed donors. After approximately 10 days of culture, CD4+ T cells were isolated. Here immunoSEQ multiplex PCR was the method, and the copy in TCRdb shows in-frame clones only, minus some. The table lists about 24,000 clones, more than 60% of them singletons. The source material was CD4+ T cells from PBMCs, cultured in vitro. The origin of the receptors is a human donor in good health.

This clone turned up a few times. The chain carries TRBV5-1 and TRBJ2-3; the D is unclear. In germline, CDR1 is SGHRS, CDR2 YFSETQ. Trimming removed 3 bases from V and 1 base from J, with 6 bases in between. The CDR3 sequence is 13 residues long. CDR3 bases: TGCGCCAGCAGCTCGGACCGCACAGATACGCAGTATTTT. Translated: CASSSDRTDTQYF. Variable domain in full (rest from reference TRBV5-1 and TRBJ2-3): KAGVTQTPRYLIKTRGQQVTLSCSPISGHRSVSWYQQTPGQGLQFLFEYFSETQRNKGNFPGRFSGRQFSNSRSEMNVSTLELGDSALYLCASSSDRTDTQYFGPGTRLTVL.

This sequence joins TRBV25-1 and TRBJ2-7; D possibly corresponds to TRBD2 (6 bases). The germline V gene has CDR1 MGHDK and CDR2 SYGVNS. There are 11 residues in the CDR3. Trimming removed 4 bases from V and 6 bases from J, with 7 bases in between. CDR3 coding DNA: TGTGCCAGCAGTGCCGGGGGCGAGCAGTACTTC. This encodes CASSAGGEQYF.

This clone was seen more than once but under ten times. This rearrangement joins TRBV19 to TRBJ2-2; perhaps TRBD2 as D (5 bases). CDR1 is LNHDA, CDR2 SQIVND, per germline (reference sequence). CDR3 length equals 16 residues. Trimming cost V 2 bases and J 2 bases, with 12 bases left between them. The CDR3 loop reads CASSIKGRGNTGELFF. CDR3 nucleotides: TGTGCCAGTAGTATAAAAGGGAGAGGTAACACCGGGGAGCTGTTTTTT. Together with reference TRBV19 and TRBJ2-2, the CDR3 gives the full variable domain: DGGITQSPKYLFRKEGQNVTLSCEQNLNHDAMYWYRQDPGQGLRLIYYSQIVNDFQKGDIAEGYSVSREKKESFPLTVTSAQKNPTAFYLCASSIKGRGNTGELFFGEGSRLTVL.

CDR3 region: CASSIRREVRGNTEAFF. CDR3 DNA sequence: TGTGCCAGCAGCATCCGACGGGAAGTACGTGGGAACACTGAAGCTTTCTTT. The chain has TRBV5-6 and TRBJ1-1, with D unresolved. The CDR3 length is 17 residues. Trimming took 4 bases from V and 1 from J, leaving 20 bases between them. Germline V lookup: CDR1 SGHDT, CDR2 YYEEEE.

V and J are TRBV6-5 and TRBJ2-1; unclear D gene. Per the germline V gene, CDR1 is MNHEY and CDR2 is SVGAGI. This CDR3 spans 10 amino acids. Trimming removed 8 bases at V and 7 bases at J, with 6 bases between. The CDR3 loop is CASSRNEQFF. In DNA form, the CDR3 reads TGTGCCAGCTCCAGGAATGAGCAGTTCTTC.